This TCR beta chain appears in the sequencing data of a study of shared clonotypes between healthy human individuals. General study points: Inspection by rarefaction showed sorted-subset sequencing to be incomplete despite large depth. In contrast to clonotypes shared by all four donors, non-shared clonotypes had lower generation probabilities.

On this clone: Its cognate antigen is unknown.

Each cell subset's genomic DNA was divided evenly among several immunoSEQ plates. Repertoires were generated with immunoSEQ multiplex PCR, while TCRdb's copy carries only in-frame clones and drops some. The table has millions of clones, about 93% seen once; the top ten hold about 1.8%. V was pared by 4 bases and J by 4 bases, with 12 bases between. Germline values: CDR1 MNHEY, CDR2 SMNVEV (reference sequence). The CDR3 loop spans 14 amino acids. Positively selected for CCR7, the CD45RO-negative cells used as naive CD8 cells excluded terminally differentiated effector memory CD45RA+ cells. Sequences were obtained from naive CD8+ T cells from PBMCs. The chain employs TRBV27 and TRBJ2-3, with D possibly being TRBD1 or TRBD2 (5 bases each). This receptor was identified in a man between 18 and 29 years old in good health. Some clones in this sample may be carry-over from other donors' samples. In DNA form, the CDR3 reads TGTGCCAGCAGTTGGGGGTTTACCGCAGATACGCAGTATTTT. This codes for CASSWGFTADTQYF.